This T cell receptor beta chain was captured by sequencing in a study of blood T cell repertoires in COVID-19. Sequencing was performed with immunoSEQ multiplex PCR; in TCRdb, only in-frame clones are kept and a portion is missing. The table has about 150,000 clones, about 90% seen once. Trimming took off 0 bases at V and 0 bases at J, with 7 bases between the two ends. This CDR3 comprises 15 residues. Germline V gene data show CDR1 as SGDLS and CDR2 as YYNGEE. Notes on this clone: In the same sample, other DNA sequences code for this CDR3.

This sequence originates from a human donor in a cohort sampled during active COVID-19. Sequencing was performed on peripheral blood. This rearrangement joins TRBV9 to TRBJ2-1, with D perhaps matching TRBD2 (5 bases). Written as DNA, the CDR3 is TGTGCCAGCAGCGTAGATGCGGGCTCCTACAATGAGCAGTTCTTC. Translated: CASSVDAGSYNEQFF.